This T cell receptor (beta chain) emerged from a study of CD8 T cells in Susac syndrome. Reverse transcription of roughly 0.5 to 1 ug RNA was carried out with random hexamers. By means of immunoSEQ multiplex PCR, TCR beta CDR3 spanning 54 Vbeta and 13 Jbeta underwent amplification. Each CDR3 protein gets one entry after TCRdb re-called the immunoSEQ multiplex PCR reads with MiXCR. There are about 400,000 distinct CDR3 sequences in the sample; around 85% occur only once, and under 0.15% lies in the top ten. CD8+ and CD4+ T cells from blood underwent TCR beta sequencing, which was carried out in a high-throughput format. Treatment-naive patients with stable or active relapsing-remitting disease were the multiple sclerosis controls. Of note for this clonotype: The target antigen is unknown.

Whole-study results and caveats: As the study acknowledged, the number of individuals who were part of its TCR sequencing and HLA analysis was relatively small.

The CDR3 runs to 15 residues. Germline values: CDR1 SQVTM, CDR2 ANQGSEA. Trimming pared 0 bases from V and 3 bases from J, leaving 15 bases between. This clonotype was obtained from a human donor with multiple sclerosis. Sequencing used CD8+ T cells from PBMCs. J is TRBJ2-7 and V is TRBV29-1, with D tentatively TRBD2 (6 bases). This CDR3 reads CSVEDLGGVGYEQYF. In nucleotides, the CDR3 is TGCAGCGTTGAAGATCTCGGGGGTGTGGGCTACGAGCAGTACTTC.